The subject of this entry is one TCR beta chain. Its target is not known. Profiled with immunoSEQ multiplex PCR; TCRdb holds only in-frame clones, not every one. The sample consists of 20,000 to 25,000 clones, around 90% of them appearing once. The data were obtained in a study of T cell repertoires and Cas9 in healthy adults. For the study at large: Characterization of SpCas9-reactive CD4 and CD8 T cells covered multi-effector potency, cytotoxicity and lineage. Findings of the study overall: SpCas9-reactive regulatory T cells reportedly mitigated SpCas9-reactive effector T cells in vitro.

With 11 bases removed from V and 7 bases from J, the gap between germline ends came to 8 bases. The CDR3 contains 9 residues. Germline CDR1 reads MNHNY; CDR2 reads SVGAGI (reference sequence). The V and J genes are TRBV6-6 and TRBJ1-1; D gene uncertain. The TCR comes from a human donor in good health. The sequencing input was CD4+ effector T cells (CD127+, CD25-, CD137-, CD154-) from PBMCs; culture status not recorded. Here the CDR3 reads CAPSVEAFF. In nucleotides, the CDR3 is TGTGCCCCCTCCGTTGAAGCTTTCTTT.